This passage covers 15 T cell receptor beta chains from one sample sequenced in a study of blood T cell repertoires in COVID-19. Some clones are missing from TCRdb's copy, which holds only in-frame ones; the method was immunoSEQ multiplex PCR. The table has 150,000 or so clones, about 86% seen once; the top ten hold 7% to 10%. Sequenced input: peripheral blood. These receptors all come from a woman aged 55-75 years with acute or convalescent COVID-19.

CDR3: CAYRGGTDTQYF. The CDR3 region has the DNA TGTGCCTACCGGGGAGGGACAGATACGCAGTATTTT. The chain is built from TRBV30 and TRBJ2-3, with 7 bases fitting TRBD2. CDR3 size: 12 residues. Unmatched junction bases numbered 4, after V lost 7 bases and J lost 3 bases. CDR1 and CDR2 (germline): GTSNPN, SVGIG (reference sequence).

J is TRBJ2-7 and V is TRBV5-4; TRBD1 matches 9 bases. The V gene's germline CDR1 is SGHNT and CDR2 YYREEE (reference sequence). This CDR3 is built from 14 residues. As DNA, the CDR3 is TGTGCTACCCATCGACAGGGGGGTACCTACGAGCAGTACTTC. Protein sequence: CATHRQGGTYEQYF.

In its sample, this clone was seen a few times. The chain recombines TRBV2 with TRBJ1-3, with unresolved D. The V gene's germline CDR1 is SNHLY and CDR2 FYNNEI. Trimming cost V 7 bases and J 7 bases, with 11 bases left between them. The CDR3 runs 12 residues. The CDR3 spells CASIYITNTIYF. CDR3 in DNA: TGTGCCAGCATATACATAACGAACACCATATATTTT. The full variable domain, its missing parts supplied by reference TRBV2 and TRBJ1-3, is EPEVTQTPSHQVTQMGQEVILRCVPISNHLYFYWYRQILGQKVEFLVSFYNNEISEKSEIFDDQFSVERPDGSNFTLKIRSTKLEDSAMYFCASIYITNTIYFGEGSWLTVV.

The V and J genes are TRBV12-3 or TRBV12-4 and TRBJ2-7; D not resolved. The CDR3 loop spans 12 amino acids. Trimming shortened V by 6 bases and J by 4 bases, and 10 bases separated the two germline ends. The chain's CDR3 is CASRPDTYEQYF. DNA of the CDR3: TGTGCCAGCAGGCCCGACACTTACGAGCAGTACTTC.

V usage is TRBV7-9 and J usage is TRBJ1-1, with 7 positions matching TRBD1. V trimming: 2 bases; J trimming: 5 bases; junction bases outside the gene matches: 8. Germline assignment: CDR1 SEHNR and CDR2 FQNEAQ (reference sequence). This CDR3 is 15 amino acids long. CDR3 nucleotide sequence: TGTGCCAGCAGCTTATCGGAAGGGGGCCGGACTGAAGCTTTCTTT. Amino acid sequence: CASSLSEGGRTEAFF.

V gene TRBV6-2 or TRBV6-3 combines with J gene TRBJ1-4, with 7 bases matching TRBD1. This CDR3 is 16 amino acids long. V lost 2 bases to trimming and J lost 4 bases; unmatched junction nucleotides: 7. Germline V gives CDR1 MNHEY, CDR2 SVGEGT. For the CDR3, the DNA is TGTGCCAGCAGTTACGACCTGGGACAGAATAATGAAAAACTGTTTTTT. Protein: CASSYDLGQNNEKLFF.

This chain uses TRBV19 with TRBJ2-1; 7 bases are a match to TRBD1. The length of the CDR3 is 15 residues. Germline loops: CDR1 LNHDA, CDR2 SQIVND (reference sequence). Trimming at V came to 8 bases and at J to 6 bases, leaving 13 bases not matched to a gene. The DNA for the CDR3 is TGTGCCAGTCGCATACCGGGACAGCCCATCAATGAGCAGTTCTTC. Amino acids: CASRIPGQPINEQFF.

The chain has TRBV5-8 and TRBJ1-1; no definite D call. Germline V gene sequence: CDR1 SGHTS, CDR2 YDEGEE. V was clipped by 4 bases and J by 8 bases, with 18 bases between them. The length of the CDR3 is 14 residues. DNA for the CDR3: TGTGCCAGCAGCATTCGAGGGCCAAGGACCGAAGCTTTCTTT. Amino acid sequence: CASSIRGPRTEAFF.

The chain carries TRBV19 and TRBJ1-2; tentatively, D is TRBD1 (6 bases). This CDR3 is 12 amino acids long. Germline-derived CDR1 and CDR2 are LNHDA and SQIVND (reference sequence). V was cut by 9 bases and J by 2 bases, with 10 bases left in between. CDR3 sequence: CASDRPNYGYTF. CDR3 sequence (DNA): TGTGCCAGCGACAGGCCCAACTATGGCTACACCTTC. Supplemented by reference TRBV19 and TRBJ1-2, the full variable domain reads DGGITQSPKYLFRKEGQNVTLSCEQNLNHDAMYWYRQDPGQGLRLIYYSQIVNDFQKGDIAEGYSVSREKKESFPLTVTSAQKNPTAFYLCASDRPNYGYTFGSGTRLTVV.

The chain joins TRBV28 to TRBJ1-4, with D uncertain. Trimming shortened V by 1 base and J by 6 bases, and 12 bases separated the two germline ends. The CDR3 has 15 residues. Germline V gene lookup returns CDR1 MDHEN and CDR2 SYDVKM. DNA for the CDR3: TGTGCCAGCAGTTTATTGGGCAGGCTATATGAAAAACTGTTTTTT. Its protein product is CASSLLGRLYEKLFF.

This clone appeared a single time. This rearrangement joins TRBV5-1 to TRBJ2-3; TRBD2 is a possible D gene (5 bases). V lost 3 bases and J lost 6, with 11 bases in between. The V gene's germline CDR1 is SGHRS and CDR2 YFSETQ. The CDR3 is made up of 13 amino acids. The chain's CDR3 is CASSSPGMDTQYF. CDR3 in DNA: TGCGCCAGCAGCTCACCGGGAATGGATACGCAGTATTTT.

CDR3 coding DNA: TGCGCCAGCAGCCAAGGTGGGACAGGAGGGTACGAGCAGTACTTC. Residues: CASSQGGTGGYEQYF. The V gene is TRBV4-3, the J gene TRBJ2-7; 8 nucleotides align to TRBD1. Germline V gives CDR1 LGHNA, CDR2 YSLEER. J was trimmed by 4 bases and V by 1 base; bases with no gene match: 6. The CDR3 extends over 15 amino acids.

The chain recombines TRBV20-1 with TRBJ2-1; D not certain. V lost 5 bases and J lost 5, with 7 bases in between. The CDR3 spans 11 residues. Germline V gene sequence: CDR1 DFQATT, CDR2 SNEGSKA (reference sequence). Here the CDR3 reads CSAPVDNEQFF. CDR3 in DNA: TGCAGTGCTCCCGTAGACAATGAGCAGTTCTTC.

This chain connects TRBV5-4 to TRBJ1-1; unclear D gene. This CDR3 comprises 17 residues. The V end was cut by 0 bases, the J end by 5 bases, with 20 bases between. Germline loops: CDR1 SGHNT, CDR2 YYREEE (reference sequence). CDR3 residues: CASSLGGYGSRRTEAFF. The CDR3 DNA reads TGTGCCAGCAGCTTGGGAGGATATGGGTCTCGAAGGACTGAAGCTTTCTTT. The variable domain in full, completed from reference TRBV5-4 and TRBJ1-1, reads ETGVTQSPTHLIKTRGQQVTLRCSSQSGHNTVSWYQQALGQGPQFIFQYYREEENGRGNFPPRFSGLQFPNYSSELNVNALELDDSALYLCASSLGGYGSRRTEAFFGQGTRLTVV.

This chain uses TRBV7-9 with TRBJ2-2, with 9 bases that match TRBD1. The junction had 10 bases not matched to a gene; V was cut back by 4 bases and J by 4 bases. Germline V CDR1 and CDR2: SEHNR, FQNEAQ (reference sequence). The CDR3 sequence is 17 residues long. Here the CDR3 reads CASSSSPDRGVTGELFF. CDR3 DNA: TGTGCCAGCAGCTCATCTCCGGACAGGGGCGTCACCGGGGAGCTGTTTTTT.